This TCR beta chain was captured by sequencing in a study of blood T cell repertoires in COVID-19. Study-wide context: Samples representing acute and convalescent COVID-19 were sourced from the United States, Italy and Spain. Nucleic acid was either cDNA or gDNA, and it came from T cells, B-cell-depleted T cells, or PBMCs.

The CDR3 loop spans 18 amino acids. V gave up 3 bases and J gave up 2 bases; unmatched junction bases: 9. Germline V gene lookup returns CDR1 MNHEY and CDR2 SMNVEV (reference sequence). Original processing methods: Amplification of reference gene primers provided the estimated nucleated cell counts. Measured with immunoSEQ multiplex PCR; TCRdb has only the in-frame clones, and not every one. V, J and clone size were drawn from that table, and D and trimming were deduced from the DNA. The repertoire holds 100,000 or so clones, with 85% as singletons. The source of this sequence is a man in his fifties with active or convalescent COVID-19. The rearrangement uses TRBV27 and TRBJ2-6, with TRBD1 matching 8 bases. Sequencing input: peripheral blood. The CDR3: CASSLLSGGATGANVLTF. CDR3 bases: TGTGCCAGCAGTTTGTTGTCAGGGGGCGCCACTGGGGCCAACGTCCTGACTTTC.